The clone carrying this T cell receptor beta chain occurred many times. These data come from a study of T-cell reconstitution after alpha-beta-depleted transplantation in children. Molecular barcoding with unique molecular identifiers was used for the TCRbeta library. TCRdb redid the calling of the PCR reads with MiXCR, one entry per CDR3 protein. This sample has roughly 200,000 distinct CDR3 sequences, with roughly 15% found just once. With V trimmed by 5 bases and J by 4 bases, 12 bases remained unmatched. The germline V gene has CDR1 SGHDN and CDR2 FVKESK. The length of the CDR3 is 17 residues. Sequencing was performed on PBMCs from the stem cell graft donor, taken from the stem cell graft. The chain employs TRBV14 and TRBJ1-5; 9 bases fit TRBD1. The receptor comes from a human donor who donated a stem cell graft to a child with acute lymphoblastic leukemia. The CDR3 nucleotides read TGTGCCAGCAGCGCCTTCGTGGGACAGGGAGGGAATCAGCCCCAGCATTTT. Its protein is CASSAFVGQGGNQPQHF.